Following are 9 T cell receptor beta chains from one sample sequenced in a study of neurological immune-mediated disorders (dated by TCRdb to the late 2010s). Libraries were prepared through 5' RACE. Sequencer: Illumina HiSeq 2500. TCRdb reprocessing: public reads trimmed at Q25 with fastp, clones called with MiXCR, in-frame beta chains kept. Each CDR3 protein gets just one entry, which takes the most common genes and DNA from the rows behind it. For this sample the table gives about 25,000 distinct CDR3 sequences, of which 13% were detected only once. The top ten clones comprise under 20% of the sample. What was sequenced was PBMCs. The receptors were gathered from a middle-aged woman with HTLV-1-associated myelopathy (HAM/TSP).

This clonotype was recorded many times. J is TRBJ1-2 and V is TRBV3-1; D uncertain. The V end was cut by 2 bases, the J end by 4 bases, with 8 bases between. From germline, CDR1 is LGHDT and CDR2 YNNKEL (reference sequence). CDR3 size: 13 residues. The CDR3, as DNA: TGTGCCAGCAGCCAACAGAGGAGCTATGGCTACACCTTC. It codes for CASSQQRSYGYTF.

This clonotype was counted a few times. A much larger clone lies a single base off, so this may be a read error. This chain links TRBV7-2 with TRBJ2-3; TRBD2 matches at 8 bases. Germline assignment: CDR1 SGHTA and CDR2 FQGNSA. The CDR3 spans 15 residues. CDR3 coding DNA: TGTGCCAACAGCCCCGGGCTAGCGGGTGCGGATACGCAGTATTTT. This gives the protein CANSPGLAGADTQYF.

At least ten counts were recorded for this clonotype. J is TRBJ2-7 and V is TRBV5-6; no clear D. CDR3 size: 15 residues. Trimming took off 4 bases at V and 0 bases at J, with 14 bases between the two ends. The germline V gene has CDR1 SGHDT and CDR2 YYEEEE. The CDR3 DNA is TGTGCCAGCAGCCCCGGTAGGGCGAGCTCCTACGAGCAGTACTTC. As protein: CASSPGRASSYEQYF.

This clonotype came up many times. This chain joins TRBV7-6 and TRBJ1-1, with D possibly matching TRBD1 (6 bases). Germline lookup yields CDR1 SGHVS and CDR2 FNYEAQ. CDR3 length: 14 amino acids. V was cut by 5 bases and J by 3 bases, with 13 bases left in between. CDR3 coding DNA: TGTGCCAGCAGCCCAACCGGGGGGCACACTGAAGCTTTCTTT. This gives the protein CASSPTGGHTEAFF.

By share of the sample, this clonotype is medium-sized (0.01 to 0.1%). The chain has TRBV20-1 and TRBJ2-1; 7 bases map to TRBD1. Germline V gives CDR1 DFQATT, CDR2 SNEGSKA (reference sequence). The CDR3 consists of 14 residues. The V and J ends lost 5 bases and 3 bases, in that order; junction bases with no gene match: 7. This chain's CDR3 is CSAFDRAGYNEQFF. The CDR3 nucleotides are TGCAGTGCTTTCGACAGGGCGGGCTACAATGAGCAGTTCTTC.

In its sample, this clonotype was seen many times. The genes are TRBV15 and TRBJ2-5, with D maybe TRBD2 (6 bases). This CDR3 contains 12 residues. CDR1 and CDR2 (germline): LNHNV, YYDKDF (reference sequence). The V gene lost 8 bases and the J gene lost 5 bases, with 12 bases spanning the gap. CDR3 region: CATSTSPETQYF. The CDR3, as DNA: TGTGCCACCTCCACTAGCCCGGAGACCCAGTACTTC.

This clonotype was seen ten or more times. V gene TRBV27 combines with J gene TRBJ2-1; D gene unclear. CDR3 size: 14 residues. Trimming pared 4 bases from V and 3 bases from J, leaving 10 bases between. In germline, CDR1 is MNHEY, CDR2 SMNVEV (reference sequence). The CDR3 nucleotides read TGTGCCAGCAGTTCGGAGTATTTCTACAATGAGCAGTTCTTC. It encodes CASSSEYFYNEQFF.

This clonotype was recorded at least ten times. The CDR3 DNA follows: TGCGCCAGCAGCTTGGGAGGGGACACCGGGGAGCTGTTTTTT. It codes for CASSLGGDTGELFF. The genes are TRBV5-1 and TRBJ2-2; D might be TRBD1 or TRBD2, each matching 5 bases. This CDR3 comprises 14 residues. CDR1 is SGHRS and CDR2 is YFSETQ in the germline V gene. V lost 0 bases, J lost 3 bases, and 6 bases lay in between.

J is TRBJ2-7 and V is TRBV9; D perhaps matches TRBD2 (6 bases). CDR1 and CDR2 from the germline V gene are SGDLS and YYNGEE. The V and J ends lost 0 bases and 2 bases respectively, with 18 bases between them. There are 17 residues in the CDR3. Here the CDR3 reads CASSVALHGPGAYEQYV. The CDR3, as DNA: TGTGCCAGCAGCGTAGCCCTCCACGGGCCGGGGGCCTACGAGCAGTACGTC.